These T cell receptor beta chains were read from a single sample in a study of blood T cell repertoires in COVID-19. Repertoires were generated with immunoSEQ multiplex PCR, while TCRdb's copy carries only in-frame clones and drops some. The table shows 300,000 or so clones, with 80% to 95% occurring only once. The sample consisted of PBMCs or T cells enriched from blood (not recorded which). The receptor source for this set is a woman aged 25 to 39 who had recovered from COVID-19. Both conserved end residues are part of each CDR3. The D gene is left open where the match is weak. Clone size is shown for a subset of rows, as once, few, many or a class of expanded clone.

clone_size d_call j_call v_call cdr3_aa cdr3_nt
NA TRBD2 TRBJ2-5 TRBV30 CAWSVSAGVRETQYF TGTGCCTGGAGTGTATCAGCGGGAGTGAGGGAGACCCAGTACTTC
NA NA TRBJ1-5 TRBV5-1 CASSFETGSNQPQHF TGCGCCAGCAGCTTTGAGACAGGTAGCAATCAGCCCCAGCATTTT
once NA TRBJ1-5 TRBV3-1/TRBV3-2 CASSQDAKRNRPQHF TGTGCCAGCAGCCAAGATGCAAAACGCAATAGACCCCAGCATTTT
once TRBD2 TRBJ2-7 TRBV5-1 CASRPGLAPGNEQYF TGCGCCAGCAGGCCTGGACTAGCGCCAGGGAACGAGCAGTACTTC
NA NA TRBJ2-7 TRBV25-1 CASSGGATGREDYEQYF TGTGCCAGCAGTGGGGGAGCCACAGGGAGAGAGGACTACGAGCAGTACTTC
NA NA TRBJ1-5 TRBV6-5 CASRKAGSNQPQHF TGTGCCAGCAGGAAGGCGGGGAGCAATCAGCCCCAGCATTTT
NA NA TRBJ1-5 TRBV12-3/TRBV12-4 CASSLVSDRPQHF TGTGCCAGCAGTTTAGTATCGGACAGACCCCAGCATTTT
once NA TRBJ1-1 TRBV30 CAWSVLANTEAFF TGTGCCTGGAGTGTACTTGCTAACACTGAAGCTTTCTTT
NA NA TRBJ2-3 TRBV19 CASSIVAGRTADTQYF TGTGCCAGTAGTATAGTCGCAGGGAGGACGGCAGATACGCAGTATTTT
NA TRBD1 TRBJ1-2 TRBV3-1/TRBV3-2 CASSRQGDNYGYTF TGTGCCAGCAGCCGCCAGGGGGACAACTATGGCTACACCTTC
once TRBD1 TRBJ1-6 TRBV6-5 CASRPRGTGDSPLHF TGTGCCAGCAGACCCAGGGGGACAGGAGATTCACCCCTCCACTTT
NA TRBD2 TRBJ2-3 TRBV28 CASSLPSGWGTDTQYF TGTGCCAGCAGTTTACCTAGCGGATGGGGCACAGATACGCAGTATTTT
NA NA TRBJ1-1 TRBV5-4 CASSTVLGRNTEAFF TGTGCCAGCAGCACCGTATTGGGGAGGAACACTGAAGCTTTCTTT
NA NA TRBJ1-1 TRBV19 CASSFKNTEAFF TGTGCCAGTAGTTTCAAGAACACTGAAGCTTTCTTT
NA NA TRBJ2-1 TRBV9 CASSVGLANEQFF TGTGCCAGCAGCGTAGGCCTAGCAAATGAGCAGTTCTTC
NA TRBD1 TRBJ1-1 TRBV6-5 CASSYGVQGWSFF TGTGCCAGCAGTTATGGGGTACAGGGGTGGTCTTTCTTT
NA NA TRBJ2-1 TRBV6-5 CASSSRVNEQFF TGTGCCAGCAGTTCTCGGGTTAATGAGCAGTTCTTC
once NA TRBJ2-5 TRBV7-9 CASIQAGIQETQYF TGTGCCAGCATCCAGGCGGGGATCCAAGAGACCCAGTACTTC
NA NA TRBJ2-7 TRBV20-1 CSASPFSYEQYF TGCAGTGCTAGTCCTTTCTCCTACGAGCAGTACTTC
NA NA TRBJ1-5 TRBV19 CASSIGQEPQHF TGTGCCAGTAGTATAGGTCAGGAGCCCCAGCATTTT
NA TRBD2 TRBJ2-2 TRBV7-9 CASSLVGLAGTGELFF TGTGCCAGCAGCTTAGTGGGACTAGCAGGCACCGGGGAGCTGTTTTTT
NA NA TRBJ1-6 TRBV29-1 CSVKSARDSPLHF TGCAGCGTCAAAAGCGCCCGGGATTCACCCCTCCACTTT
NA TRBD2 TRBJ2-7 TRBV11-2 CASSLPSGTSYEQYF TGTGCCAGCAGCTTACCTAGCGGGACCTCCTACGAGCAGTACTTC
NA TRBD2 TRBJ2-7 TRBV27 CASRSPSAGGPNEQYF TGTGCCAGCAGATCGCCATCCGCGGGAGGGCCTAATGAGCAGTACTTC
NA NA TRBJ1-2 TRBV9 CASSVVGGDYGYTF TGTGCCAGCAGCGTAGTAGGGGGTGACTATGGCTACACCTTC
once TRBD1 TRBJ2-5 TRBV7-2 CASSPNRGSETQYF TGTGCCAGCAGCCCCAACAGGGGTTCCGAGACCCAGTACTTC
NA NA TRBJ2-1 TRBV27 CASSLVQEYNEQFF TGTGCCAGCAGTTTAGTACAGGAGTACAATGAGCAGTTCTTC
NA NA TRBJ1-1 TRBV9 CASSVAPGHHTEAFF TGTGCCAGCAGCGTAGCCCCGGGACATCACACTGAAGCTTTCTTT
NA TRBD2 TRBJ2-1 TRBV30 CACNPTSGIYNEQFF TGTGCCTGTAACCCCACTAGCGGGATCTATAATGAGCAGTTCTTC
NA TRBD1 TRBJ2-7 TRBV3-1/TRBV3-2 CASSLIGQGEIHEQYF TGTGCCAGCAGCCTTATAGGACAGGGGGAAATCCACGAGCAGTACTTC
NA NA TRBJ2-1 TRBV18 CASSPVGPSYNEQFF TGTGCCAGCTCACCGGTGGGGCCATCCTACAATGAGCAGTTCTTC
NA TRBD1 TRBJ2-4 TRBV29-1 CSVPRGQEKNIQYF TGCAGCGTCCCCCGTGGACAGGAGAAAAACATTCAGTACTTC
NA NA TRBJ1-2 TRBV4-2 CASSQDGTGIYGYTF TGTGCCAGCAGCCAAGATGGTACAGGGATCTATGGCTACACCTTC
NA TRBD2 TRBJ2-2 TRBV7-9 CASGTSGNTGELFF TGTGCCAGTGGGACTAGCGGTAACACCGGGGAGCTGTTTTTT
NA NA TRBJ1-4 TRBV28 CASSLSGPRWEKLFF TGTGCCAGCAGTTTAAGCGGGCCCCGCTGGGAAAAACTGTTTTTT
NA TRBD2 TRBJ2-1 TRBV5-1 CASKTSGGADNEQFF TGCGCCAGCAAGACTAGCGGGGGAGCCGACAATGAGCAGTTCTTC
NA NA TRBJ2-2 TRBV7-6 CASRPPGTGELFF TGTGCCAGCCGACCGCCGGGCACCGGGGAGCTGTTTTTT
NA NA TRBJ2-2 TRBV28 CASTENPAFSDTGELFF TGTGCCAGCACCGAAAACCCCGCTTTTTCGGACACCGGGGAGCTGTTTTTT
NA TRBD1 TRBJ1-2 TRBV7-9 CASSLTQQGAEGYTF TGTGCCAGCAGCCTCACCCAACAGGGGGCTGAGGGCTACACCTTC
NA TRBD1 TRBJ2-7 TRBV7-6 CASSTSTGGTYEQYF TGTGCCAGCAGCACTTCGACAGGGGGTACCTACGAGCAGTACTTC
NA TRBD1 TRBJ1-2 TRBV18 CASSPLGQGGYGYTF TGTGCCAGCTCACCACTCGGACAGGGGGGCTATGGCTACACCTTC
NA NA TRBJ2-3 TRBV2 CASRAGTRTSTDTQYF TGTGCCAGCAGGGCAGGGACACGAACGAGCACAGATACGCAGTATTTT
NA TRBD1 TRBJ2-1 TRBV28 CASSPTGDLSYNEQFF TGTGCCAGCAGCCCTACAGGGGACCTCTCCTACAATGAGCAGTTCTTC
NA TRBD1 TRBJ1-5 TRBV2 CASSKQGADQPQHF TGTGCCAGCAGCAAACAGGGGGCCGATCAGCCCCAGCATTTT
NA TRBD1 TRBJ1-2 TRBV6-5 CASRLDRSRGYTF TGTGCCAGCAGACTGGACAGGTCCAGGGGCTACACCTTC
once NA TRBJ1-1 TRBV3-1/TRBV3-2 CASSQVRQGEAFF TGTGCCAGCAGCCAAGTTAGGCAGGGTGAAGCTTTCTTT
NA NA TRBJ2-1 TRBV7-9 CASSSNNRGNEQFF TGTGCCAGCAGCTCAAATAACCGGGGCAATGAGCAGTTCTTC
NA NA TRBJ1-2 TRBV5-1 CASSLGQDGGYTF TGCGCCAGCAGCTTGGGACAGGACGGTGGCTACACCTTC
NA TRBD1 TRBJ2-2 TRBV5-1 CASSREGQGPGELFF TGCGCCAGCAGCCGAGAGGGACAGGGTCCCGGGGAGCTGTTTTTT
NA NA TRBJ2-5 TRBV2 CASGPQGLSIETQYF TGTGCCAGCGGTCCCCAGGGGTTGAGTATAGAGACCCAGTACTTC